Below, 7 T cell receptor beta chains from the same sample are listed, as sequenced in a study of identical twins. MiXCR was run by TCRdb on the 5' RACE reads, yielding one entry per CDR3 protein. Among around 280,000 distinct CDR3 sequences, more than 6.5% were seen once, and the ten largest hold approximately 2.1%. Separately, the same data were catalogued under a study of yellow fever vaccine responses in identical twins.

The sample consisted of memory (CD45RO+) T cells sorted from blood. These TCRs come from a woman aged 18-35 years in good health.

V usage is TRBV7-3 and J usage is TRBJ2-7, with D unclear. The V and J ends lost 1 base and 1 base respectively, with 20 bases between them. Per the germline V gene, CDR1 is SGHTA and CDR2 is FQGTGA. CDR3 length equals 18 residues. The CDR3 DNA reads as TGTGCCAGCAGCTTAAAGGGCGTCGAGGTCCGACTTTCCTACGAGCAGTACTTC. This codes for CASSLKGVEVRLSYEQYF.

Points on this clonotype: A read error may be the cause here, since a much bigger clone is one base away. The CDR3 DNA reads TGTGCCTGCAGCCTGGTGAGAGAGACCCAGTACTTC. This sequence encodes CACSLVRETQYF. The genes are TRBV5-6 and TRBJ2-5; D not resolved. CDR3 size: 12 residues. Germline CDR1 is SGHDT and CDR2 is YYEEEE.

The chain joins TRBV18 to TRBJ2-5; D is unclear. The length of the CDR3 is 13 residues. CDR1 and CDR2 (germline): KGHSH, LQKENI. Trimming pared 3 bases from V and 5 bases from J, leaving 10 bases between. Here the CDR3 DNA reads TGTGCCAGCTCACCGCCGGTGGGGGAGACCCAGTACTTC. Its translation: CASSPPVGETQYF.

This chain connects TRBV6-1 to TRBJ2-6; 8 bases match TRBD2. After removal of 8 bases from V and 0 bases from J, the junction contained 3 bases not matched to a gene. This CDR3 contains 15 residues. Germline V gives CDR1 MNHNS, CDR2 SASEGT. The CDR3 region has the DNA TGTGCCAGCTCCGGGGGGGTCTCTGGGGCCAACGTCCTGACTTTC. The encoded protein is CASSGGVSGANVLTF.

The table lists this clonotype with many counts. The chain employs TRBV25-1 and TRBJ2-1, with TRBD1 identical over 10 bases. The germline CDR1 and CDR2 sequences are MGHDK and SYGVNS. This CDR3 is built from 16 residues. V dropped 5 bases and J dropped 8; count of bases not matched to a gene: 12. Here the CDR3 reads CASSSSQDRGSYEQFF. The CDR3 DNA is TGTGCCAGCAGTTCTTCCCAGGACAGGGGGTCTTATGAGCAGTTCTTC. Based on the CDR3 plus reference TRBV25-1 and TRBJ2-1, the full variable domain is EADIYQTPRYLVIGTGKKITLECSQTMGHDKMYWYQQDPGMELHLIHYSYGVNSTEKGDLSSESTVSRIRTEHFPLTLESARPSHTSQYLCASSSSQDRGSYEQFFGPGTRLTVL.

This clonotype showed up just a few times. This rearrangement joins TRBV20-1 to TRBJ2-1, with D possibly being TRBD1 (6 bases). Germline values: CDR1 DFQATT, CDR2 SNEGSKA (reference sequence). This CDR3 has 12 residues. Trimming cost V 5 bases and J 7 bases, with 12 bases left between them. The CDR3 nucleotides are TGCAGTGCTCTCCTCGGACAGAATGAGCAGTTCTTC. This codes for CSALLGQNEQFF.

The sample holds a few counts of this clonotype. This sequence joins TRBV11-3 and TRBJ2-5, with 8 bases that match TRBD2. V was clipped by 1 base and J by 5 bases; unmatched bases: 9. Germline assignment: CDR1 SGHNT and CDR2 YENEEA. This CDR3 region has 16 residues. For the CDR3, the DNA is TGTGCCAGCAGCTTAGGGGGAGCGGGAGACGGGGAGACCCAGTACTTC. Translated, it gives CASSLGGAGDGETQYF.